The 8 T cell receptor beta chains in this list originate from one sample, sequenced in a study of CD8+ T cells in alopecia areata. Treatment given: oral pan-JAK inhibitor, 5-10 mg twice daily. Sequencing used cDNA as its template, made by extracting RNA and reverse transcribing it. Produced via immunoSEQ multiplex PCR; TCRdb's table is partial and in-frame only. In the table there are roughly 98,000 clones, roughly two thirds of which are singletons. This specimen consisted of CD8+ T cells sorted from blood, obtained at week 4, from a patient treated with tofacitinib. These receptors all stem from a human donor with alopecia areata.

This clone was seen more than once but under ten times. The chain uses TRBV9 and TRBJ1-2, with D unresolved. The CDR3 is made up of 15 amino acids. The germline gives CDR1 SGDLS, CDR2 YYNGEE. Trimming shortened V by 0 bases and J by 0 bases, and 9 bases separated the two germline ends. The chain's CDR3 is CASSVEAATNYGYTF. CDR3 DNA: TGTGCCAGCAGCGTAGAAGCGGCTACTAACTATGGCTACACCTTC.

This clone was seen only a few times. The genes are TRBV27 and TRBJ1-5; 9 bases are a match to TRBD1. The CDR3 runs to 15 residues. Germline loops: CDR1 MNHEY, CDR2 SMNVEV (reference sequence). V dropped 5 bases and J dropped 1; count of bases not matched to a gene: 3. CDR3 sequence reads: CASSLTGGSNQPQHF. The CDR3 DNA is TGTGCCAGCAGTCTGACAGGGGGGAGCAATCAGCCCCAGCATTTT.

CDR3 DNA sequence: TGCGCCAGCAGCCAAGGGCCGACTTTTGGAAACACCATATATTTT. Translation: CASSQGPTFGNTIYF. The V gene is TRBV4-1, the J gene TRBJ1-3, with D unresolved. CDR1 is MGHRA, CDR2 YSYEKL, per germline. Between the trimmed V and J ends, which lost 1 base and 3 bases, there was a span of 10 bases. The CDR3 has 15 amino acids.

This chain joins TRBV19 and TRBJ2-4; 8 bases agree with TRBD2. Germline loops: CDR1 LNHDA, CDR2 SQIVND (reference sequence). The CDR3 extends over 17 amino acids. V dropped 3 bases and J dropped 3; count of bases not matched to a gene: 10. This CDR3 is CASSIAGGSFGKNIQYF. DNA of the CDR3: TGTGCCAGTAGTATTGCGGGGGGCAGTTTCGGCAAAAACATTCAGTACTTC.

The rearrangement uses TRBV7-6 and TRBJ2-1; D call uncertain. CDR1 is SGHVS, CDR2 FNYEAQ, per germline. There are 15 residues in the CDR3. The V gene lost 6 bases and the J gene lost 0 bases, with 12 bases spanning the gap. The CDR3 bases are TGTGCCAGCAGATCAGACCCGAGCTCCTACAATGAGCAGTTCTTC. Its protein product is CASRSDPSSYNEQFF.

This clone was recorded once. V and J are TRBV27 and TRBJ2-1, with D unclear. Looked up from germline, CDR1 is MNHEY and CDR2 is SMNVEV (reference sequence). The CDR3 length is 12 residues. Trimming took 6 bases from V and 4 from J, leaving 7 bases between them. Here the CDR3 reads CASRGGYNEQFF. The CDR3 DNA reads TGTGCCAGCAGGGGCGGATACAATGAGCAGTTCTTC.

V is TRBV29-1 and J is TRBJ2-2; D remains unclear. V lost 4 bases to trimming and J lost 0 bases, with 12 bases between them. This CDR3 region has 15 residues. From germline, CDR1 is SQVTM and CDR2 ANQGSEA. This CDR3 reads CSVGPDDPNTGELFF. As DNA, the CDR3 is TGCAGCGTTGGACCGGACGACCCGAACACCGGGGAGCTGTTTTTT.

The chain links TRBV25-1 to TRBJ2-3; D not certain. The CDR3 spans 13 residues. Germline CDR1 and CDR2: MGHDK and SYGVNS. V lost 8 bases, J lost 1 base, and 10 bases lay in between. CDR3 region: CASRTGGTDTQYF. The CDR3, as DNA: TGTGCCAGCCGTACTGGGGGCACAGATACGCAGTATTTT.